The TCR beta chain described here comes from a study of blood T cell repertoires in COVID-19 (dated by TCRdb to the early 2020s). Context from the whole study: Samples from collaborators originated in the United States, Italy and Spain and spanned both the acute and convalescent phases of COVID-19. A freely available public database, intended as a resource for researchers studying the immune response to SARS-CoV-2, is where the repertoires were released. Sample metadata almost always included a de-identified subject ID, COVID-19 status, age in years and sex. The dataset comprised deeply sampled blood TCRbeta repertoires from subjects exposed to, actively infected with, or recovered from COVID-19. Where available, HLA class I and class II types were obtained from metadata supplied by the sample provider rather than from assay-based typing. The prospective study material was composed of cDNA or gDNA derived from T cells, B-cell-depleted T cells, or PBMCs. Samples were obtained from the ongoing ImmuneRACE study (first 160 participants) and from 950 to 1,500 subjects provided by 6 global collaborators.

Each collaborating institution followed its own protocols to collect whole blood in K2EDTA tubes. For TCRbeta analysis, collaborators shipped samples in one of three forms: frozen whole blood, isolated PBMCs, or DNA extracted from either of those sample types. V is cut by 1 base and J by 7 bases, and the space between the germline ends is 14 bases. CDR1 is given as SGHNT and CDR2 as YYREEE, both from the germline V gene (reference sequence). The CDR3 measures 14 amino acids from cysteine to phenylalanine. The retained sequence is limited to the CDR3, 42 bases, with the frame set at the first base. Broader findings and caveats from the paper: The amount of clinical and demographic metadata varied by source and participant and was provided uncurated.

Note on this clone: There is no known antigen for this receptor. No base-level quality is on record; no much larger clone is a single base apart.

TCRbeta CDR3 regions were amplified from genomic DNA using the immunoSEQ Assay, a bias-controlled multiplex PCR. In the paper's pipeline: Within the assay, amplification of reference gene primers was used to estimate how many nucleated cells each sample contained. To quantify the absolute abundance of each unique TCRbeta CDR3 rearrangement, sequence reads were collapsed and filtered. For each sample, productive Simpson clonality was calculated as the square root of Simpson's diversity index across productive rearrangements. This is the immuneACCESS table as TCRdb keeps it, with only in-frame sequences that have V and J called. A part of the clones is gone; compared with another copy, unresolved V genes explain less than half, and the rest is unexplained. That table gives V, J and clone size, and the DNA gave D and trimming. Within this sample are more than 25,000 clones, with around 90% of them counted one time only. The ten largest clones take up under 6% of the sample.

The chain joins TRBV5-4 to TRBJ1-2, with no confidently assigned D gene. The sequencing sample was made of peripheral blood. The receptor comes from a man aged 60 to 69 with active COVID-19. The CDR3 amino acid sequence is: CASSLRGRSGGYTF. The nucleotide sequence is TGTGCCAGCAGCTTGAGAGGGCGGTCGGGTGGCTACACCTTC.